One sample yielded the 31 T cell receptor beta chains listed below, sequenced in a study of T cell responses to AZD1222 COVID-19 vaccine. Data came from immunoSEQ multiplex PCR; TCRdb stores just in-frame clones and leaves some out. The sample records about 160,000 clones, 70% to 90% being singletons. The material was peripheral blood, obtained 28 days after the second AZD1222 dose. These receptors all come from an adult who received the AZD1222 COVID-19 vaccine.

CDR3 sequence reads: CASTRVGANVLTF. The CDR3 DNA reads TGTGCCAGCACGCGAGTTGGGGCCAACGTCCTGACTTTC. The chain employs TRBV5-4 and TRBJ2-6, with D unresolved. The CDR3 consists of 13 residues. Germline CDR1 and CDR2: SGHNT and YYREEE (reference sequence). V was pared by 6 bases and J by 3 bases, with 7 bases between.

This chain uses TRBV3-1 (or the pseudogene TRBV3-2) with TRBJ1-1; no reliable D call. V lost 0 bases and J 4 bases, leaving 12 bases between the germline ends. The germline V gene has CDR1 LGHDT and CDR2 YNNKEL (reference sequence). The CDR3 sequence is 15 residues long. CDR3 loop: CASSQDYREPTEAFF. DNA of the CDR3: TGTGCCAGCAGCCAAGATTATAGGGAGCCCACTGAAGCTTTCTTT.

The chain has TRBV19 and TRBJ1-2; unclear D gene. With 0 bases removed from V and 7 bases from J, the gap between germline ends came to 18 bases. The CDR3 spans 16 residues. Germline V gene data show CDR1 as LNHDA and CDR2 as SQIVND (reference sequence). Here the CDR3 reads CASSIDHGSVTRGYTF. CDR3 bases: TGTGCCAGTAGTATAGATCATGGTTCTGTGACGCGTGGCTACACCTTC.

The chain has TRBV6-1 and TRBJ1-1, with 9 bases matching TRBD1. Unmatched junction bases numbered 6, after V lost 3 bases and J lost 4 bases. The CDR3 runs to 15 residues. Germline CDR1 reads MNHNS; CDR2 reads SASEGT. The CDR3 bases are TGTGCCAGCAGTGACGACGGACAGGGGTCCACTGAAGCTTTCTTT. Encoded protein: CASSDDGQGSTEAFF.

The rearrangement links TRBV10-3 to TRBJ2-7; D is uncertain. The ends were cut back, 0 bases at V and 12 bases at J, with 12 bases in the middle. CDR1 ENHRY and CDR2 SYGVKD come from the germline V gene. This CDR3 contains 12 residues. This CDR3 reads CAISESGTQGYF. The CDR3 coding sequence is TGTGCCATCAGTGAGTCTGGCACCCAAGGGTACTTC.

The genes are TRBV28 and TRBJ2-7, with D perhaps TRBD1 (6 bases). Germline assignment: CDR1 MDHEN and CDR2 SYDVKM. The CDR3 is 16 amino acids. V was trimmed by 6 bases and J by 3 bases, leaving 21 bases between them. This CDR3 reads CASSRLTGMGDYEQYF. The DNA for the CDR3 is TGTGCCAGCAGCCGGCTAACAGGGATGGGGGACTACGAGCAGTACTTC.

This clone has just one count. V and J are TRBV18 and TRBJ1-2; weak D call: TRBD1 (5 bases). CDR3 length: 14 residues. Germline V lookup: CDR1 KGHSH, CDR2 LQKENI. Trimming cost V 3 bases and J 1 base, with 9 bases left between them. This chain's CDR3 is CASSPRGDNYGYTF. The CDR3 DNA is TGTGCCAGCTCACCCCGAGGGGATAACTATGGCTACACCTTC.

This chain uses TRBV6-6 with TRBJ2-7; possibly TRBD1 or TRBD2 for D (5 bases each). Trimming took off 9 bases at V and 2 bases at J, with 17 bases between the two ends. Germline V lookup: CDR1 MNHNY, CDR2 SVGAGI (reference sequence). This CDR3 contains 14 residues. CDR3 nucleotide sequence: TGTGCCAGTAAAAATTGGGACGTGGCCTACGAGCAGTACTTC. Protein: CASKNWDVAYEQYF.

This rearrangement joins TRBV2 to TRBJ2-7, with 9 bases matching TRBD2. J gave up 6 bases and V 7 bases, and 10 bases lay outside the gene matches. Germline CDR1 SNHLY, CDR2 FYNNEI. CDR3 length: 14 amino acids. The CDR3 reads CASTLAGSGGEQYF. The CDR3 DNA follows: TGTGCCAGCACTCTAGCGGGGTCCGGTGGCGAGCAGTACTTC.

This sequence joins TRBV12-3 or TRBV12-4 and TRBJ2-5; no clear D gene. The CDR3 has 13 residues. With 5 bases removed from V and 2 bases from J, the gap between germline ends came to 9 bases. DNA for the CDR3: TGTGCCAGCAGTCGGCTACCGCAAGAGACCCAGTACTTC. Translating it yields CASSRLPQETQYF.

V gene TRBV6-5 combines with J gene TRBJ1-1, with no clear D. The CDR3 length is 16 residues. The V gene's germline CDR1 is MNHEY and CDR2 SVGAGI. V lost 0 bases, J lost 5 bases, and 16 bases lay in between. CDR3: CASSYSSTILKTEAFF. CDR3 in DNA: TGTGCCAGCAGTTACTCTTCGACAATCCTAAAAACTGAAGCTTTCTTT.

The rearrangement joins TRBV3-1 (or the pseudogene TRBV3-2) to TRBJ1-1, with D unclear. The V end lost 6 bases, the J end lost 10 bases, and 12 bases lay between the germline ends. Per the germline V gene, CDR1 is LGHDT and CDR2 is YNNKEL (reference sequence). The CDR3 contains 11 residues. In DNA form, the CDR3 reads TGTGCCAGCAGTCAAAGCGGAGGAGCTTTCTTT. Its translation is CASSQSGGAFF.

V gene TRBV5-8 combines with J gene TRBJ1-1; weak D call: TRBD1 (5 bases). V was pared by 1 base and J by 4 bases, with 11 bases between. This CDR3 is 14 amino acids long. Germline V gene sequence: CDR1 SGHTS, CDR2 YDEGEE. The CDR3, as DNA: TGTGCCAGCAGCTTGCTAGGGAGGGGCACTGAAGCTTTCTTT. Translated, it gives CASSLLGRGTEAFF.

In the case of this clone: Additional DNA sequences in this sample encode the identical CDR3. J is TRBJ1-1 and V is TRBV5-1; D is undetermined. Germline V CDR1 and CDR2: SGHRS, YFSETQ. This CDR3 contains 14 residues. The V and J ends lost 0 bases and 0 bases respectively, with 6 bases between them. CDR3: CASSLGPMNTEAFF. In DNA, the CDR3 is TGCGCCAGCAGCTTGGGCCCGATGAACACTGAAGCTTTCTTT.

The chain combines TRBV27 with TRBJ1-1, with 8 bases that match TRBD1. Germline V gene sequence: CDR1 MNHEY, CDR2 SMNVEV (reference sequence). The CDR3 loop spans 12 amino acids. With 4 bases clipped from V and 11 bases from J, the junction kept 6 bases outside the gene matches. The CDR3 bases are TGTGCCAGCAGTTGGGCAGGGGGCCAGGCTTTCTTT. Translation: CASSWAGGQAFF.

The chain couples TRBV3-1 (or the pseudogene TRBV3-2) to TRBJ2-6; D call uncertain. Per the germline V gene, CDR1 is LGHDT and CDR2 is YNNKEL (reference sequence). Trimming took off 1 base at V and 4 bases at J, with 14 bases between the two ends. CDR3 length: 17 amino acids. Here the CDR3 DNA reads TGTGCCAGCAGCCAAGCGGCTATCACGGTCGGGGCCAACGTCCTGACTTTC. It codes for CASSQAAITVGANVLTF.

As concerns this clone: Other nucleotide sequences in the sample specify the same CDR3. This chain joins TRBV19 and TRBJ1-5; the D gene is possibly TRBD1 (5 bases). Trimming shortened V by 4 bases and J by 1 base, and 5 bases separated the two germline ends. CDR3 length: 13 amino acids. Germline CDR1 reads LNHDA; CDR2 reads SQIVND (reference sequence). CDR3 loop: CASSRDSNQPQHF. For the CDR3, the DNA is TGTGCCAGTAGTAGGGACAGCAATCAGCCCCAGCATTTT.

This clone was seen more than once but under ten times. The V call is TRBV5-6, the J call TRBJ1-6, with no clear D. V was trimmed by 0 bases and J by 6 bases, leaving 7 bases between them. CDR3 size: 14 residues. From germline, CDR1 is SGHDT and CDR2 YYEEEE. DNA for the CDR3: TGTGCCAGCAGCTTGGCAGGTACTAATTCACCCCTCCACTTT. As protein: CASSLAGTNSPLHF.

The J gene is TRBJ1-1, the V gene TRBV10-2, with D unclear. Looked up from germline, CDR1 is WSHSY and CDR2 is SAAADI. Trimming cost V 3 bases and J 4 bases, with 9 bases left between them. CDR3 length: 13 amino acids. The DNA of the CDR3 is TGCGCCAGCAGTGATGATGTGGGCACTGAAGCTTTCTTT. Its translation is CASSDDVGTEAFF.

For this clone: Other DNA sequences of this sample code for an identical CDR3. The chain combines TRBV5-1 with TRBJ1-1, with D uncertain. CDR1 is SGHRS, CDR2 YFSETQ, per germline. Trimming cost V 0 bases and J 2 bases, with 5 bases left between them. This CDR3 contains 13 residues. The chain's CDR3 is CASSLVANTEAFF. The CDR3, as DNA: TGCGCCAGCAGCTTGGTAGCTAACACTGAAGCTTTCTTT. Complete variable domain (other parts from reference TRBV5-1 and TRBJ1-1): KAGVTQTPRYLIKTRGQQVTLSCSPISGHRSVSWYQQTPGQGLQFLFEYFSETQRNKGNFPGRFSGRQFSNSRSEMNVSTLELGDSALYLCASSLVANTEAFFGQGTRLTVV.

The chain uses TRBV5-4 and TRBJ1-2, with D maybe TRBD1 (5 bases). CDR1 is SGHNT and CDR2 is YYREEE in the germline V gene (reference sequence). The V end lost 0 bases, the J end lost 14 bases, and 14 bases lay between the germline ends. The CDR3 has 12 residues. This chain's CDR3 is CASSLGRGGETF. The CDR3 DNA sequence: TGTGCCAGCAGCTTGGGCCGGGGGGGAGAGACCTTC.

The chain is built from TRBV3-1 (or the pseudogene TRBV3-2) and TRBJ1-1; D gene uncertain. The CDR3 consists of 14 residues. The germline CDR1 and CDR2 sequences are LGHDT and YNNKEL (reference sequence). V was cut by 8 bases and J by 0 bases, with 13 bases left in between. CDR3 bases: TGTGCCAGCGCCGCTTCGGACGTGAACACTGAAGCTTTCTTT. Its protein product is CASAASDVNTEAFF.

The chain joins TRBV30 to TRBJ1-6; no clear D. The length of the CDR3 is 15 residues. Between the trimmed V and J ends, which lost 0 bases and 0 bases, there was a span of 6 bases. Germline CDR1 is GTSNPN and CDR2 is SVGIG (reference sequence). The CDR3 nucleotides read TGTGCCTGGAGTGTGTCCAGCTCCTATAATTCACCCCTCCACTTT. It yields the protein CAWSVSSSYNSPLHF.

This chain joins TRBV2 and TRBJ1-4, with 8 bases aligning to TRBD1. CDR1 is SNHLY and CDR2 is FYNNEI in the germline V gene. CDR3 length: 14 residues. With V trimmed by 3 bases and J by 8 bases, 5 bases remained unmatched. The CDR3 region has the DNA TGTGCCAGCAGTGATGTCACAGGGGGAGAAAAACTGTTTTTT. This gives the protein CASSDVTGGEKLFF.

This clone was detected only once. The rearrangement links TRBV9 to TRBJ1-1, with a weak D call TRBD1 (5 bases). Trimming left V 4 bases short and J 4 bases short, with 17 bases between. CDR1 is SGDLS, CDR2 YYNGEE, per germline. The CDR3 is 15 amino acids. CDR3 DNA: TGTGCCAGCAGCCCCAGGACACCTCGGAGCACTGAAGCTTTCTTT. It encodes CASSPRTPRSTEAFF.

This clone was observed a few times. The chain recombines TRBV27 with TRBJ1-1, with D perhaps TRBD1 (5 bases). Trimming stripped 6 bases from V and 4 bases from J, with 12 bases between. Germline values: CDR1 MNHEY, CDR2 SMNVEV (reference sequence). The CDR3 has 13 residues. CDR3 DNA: TGTGCCAGCAGACAGGCCCTGGGCACTGAAGCTTTCTTT. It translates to CASRQALGTEAFF.

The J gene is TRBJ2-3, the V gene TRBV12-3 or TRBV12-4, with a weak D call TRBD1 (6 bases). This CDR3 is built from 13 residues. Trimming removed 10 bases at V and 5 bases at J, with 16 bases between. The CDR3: CATGVGGRDTQYF. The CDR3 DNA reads TGTGCCACCGGTGTAGGGGGACGAGATACGCAGTATTTT.

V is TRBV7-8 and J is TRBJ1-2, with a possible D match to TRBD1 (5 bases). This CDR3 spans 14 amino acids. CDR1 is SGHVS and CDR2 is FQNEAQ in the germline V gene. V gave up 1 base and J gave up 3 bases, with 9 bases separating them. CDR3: CASSLGTGYYGYTF. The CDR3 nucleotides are TGTGCCAGCAGCTTAGGTACAGGCTACTATGGCTACACCTTC.

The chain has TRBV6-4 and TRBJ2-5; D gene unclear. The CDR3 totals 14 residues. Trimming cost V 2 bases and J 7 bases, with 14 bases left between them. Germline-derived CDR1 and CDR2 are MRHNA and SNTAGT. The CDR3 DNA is TGTGCCAGCAGTGACGCTAGAGGTTCGGCGACCCAGTACTTC. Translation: CASSDARGSATQYF.

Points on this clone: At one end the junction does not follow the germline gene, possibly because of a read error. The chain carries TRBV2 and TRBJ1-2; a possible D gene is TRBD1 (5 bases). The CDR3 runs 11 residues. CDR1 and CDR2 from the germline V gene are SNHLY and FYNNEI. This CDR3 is CASSDDSLYLF. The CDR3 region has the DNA TGTGCCAGCAGTGATGACAGCCTGTACTTATTC.

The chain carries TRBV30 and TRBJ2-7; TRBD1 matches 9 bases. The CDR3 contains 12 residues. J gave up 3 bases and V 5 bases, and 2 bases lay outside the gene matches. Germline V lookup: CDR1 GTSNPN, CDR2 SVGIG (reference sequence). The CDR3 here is CAWGTGRYEQYF. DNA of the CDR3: TGTGCCTGGGGGACAGGGCGCTACGAGCAGTACTTC.